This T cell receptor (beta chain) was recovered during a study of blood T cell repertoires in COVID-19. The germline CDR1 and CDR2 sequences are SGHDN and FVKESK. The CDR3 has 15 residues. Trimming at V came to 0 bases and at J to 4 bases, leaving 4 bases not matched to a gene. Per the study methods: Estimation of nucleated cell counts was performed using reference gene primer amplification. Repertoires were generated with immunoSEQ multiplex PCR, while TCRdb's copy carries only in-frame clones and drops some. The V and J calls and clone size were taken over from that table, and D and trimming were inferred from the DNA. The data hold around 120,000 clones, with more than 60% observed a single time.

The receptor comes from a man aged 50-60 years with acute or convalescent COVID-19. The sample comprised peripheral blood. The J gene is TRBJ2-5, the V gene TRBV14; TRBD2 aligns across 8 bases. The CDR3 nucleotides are TGTGCCAGCAGCCAAGATTTCCTAGCGGGAGAGACCCAGTACTTC. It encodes CASSQDFLAGETQYF.